This TCR beta chain was recorded in a study of T cell responses to AZD1222 COVID-19 vaccine. Study results and caveats: Variant regions that are unmutated are reportedly the target of nearly half of spike-specific TCRs. Donors were largely white British and mainly female; clonal diversity was possibly underestimated. Only six or seven AZD1222 recipients tested seropositive at baseline.

Comments on this clone: Antigen specificity is unknown.

CDR1 is MRHNA, CDR2 SNTAGT, per germline. Trimming removed 2 bases from V and 4 bases from J, with 8 bases in between. This CDR3 comprises 13 residues. Some clones are missing from TCRdb's copy, which holds only in-frame ones; the method was immunoSEQ multiplex PCR. The sample lists some 170,000 clones, approximately 91% seen once, with 1.6% in the top ten. The rearrangement uses TRBV6-4 and TRBJ1-2; D unclear. The source was peripheral blood, collected on day 0 of AZD1222 vaccination. The source is an adult in good health. The CDR3 sequence: CASSDREGYGYTF. The CDR3 DNA reads TGTGCCAGCAGTGACAGGGAAGGCTATGGCTACACCTTC.